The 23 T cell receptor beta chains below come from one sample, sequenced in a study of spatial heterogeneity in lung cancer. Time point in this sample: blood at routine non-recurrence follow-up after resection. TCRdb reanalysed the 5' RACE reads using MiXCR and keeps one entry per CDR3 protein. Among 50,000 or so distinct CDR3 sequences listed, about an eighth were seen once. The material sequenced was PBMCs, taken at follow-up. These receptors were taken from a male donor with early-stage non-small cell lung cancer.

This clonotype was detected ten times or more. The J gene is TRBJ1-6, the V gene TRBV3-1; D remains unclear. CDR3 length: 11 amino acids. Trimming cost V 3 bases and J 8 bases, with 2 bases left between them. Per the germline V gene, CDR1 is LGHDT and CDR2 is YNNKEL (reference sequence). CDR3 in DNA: TGTGCCAGCAGCCAGGATTCACCCCTCCACTTT. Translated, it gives CASSQDSPLHF.

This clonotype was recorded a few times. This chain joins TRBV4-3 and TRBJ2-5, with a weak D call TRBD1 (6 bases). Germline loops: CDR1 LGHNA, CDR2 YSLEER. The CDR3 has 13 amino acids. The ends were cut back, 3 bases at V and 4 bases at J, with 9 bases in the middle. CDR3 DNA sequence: TGCGCCAGCAGCCAGAACAGGGTAGAGACCCAGTACTTC. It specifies CASSQNRVETQYF.

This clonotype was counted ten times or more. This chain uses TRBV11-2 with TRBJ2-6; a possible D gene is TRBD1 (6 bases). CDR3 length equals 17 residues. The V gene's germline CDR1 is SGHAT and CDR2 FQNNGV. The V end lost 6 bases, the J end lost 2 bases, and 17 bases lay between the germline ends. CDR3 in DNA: TGTGCCAGCAGTCAACTCAGGGGAGCGACTGGGGCCAACGTCCTGACTTTC. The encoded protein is CASSQLRGATGANVLTF.

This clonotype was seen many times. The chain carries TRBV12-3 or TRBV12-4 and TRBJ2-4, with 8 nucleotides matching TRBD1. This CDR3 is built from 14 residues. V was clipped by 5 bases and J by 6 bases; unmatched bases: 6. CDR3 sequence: CASSTSQGVNIQYF. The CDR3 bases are TGTGCCAGCAGTACCTCACAGGGGGTAAACATTCAGTACTTC.

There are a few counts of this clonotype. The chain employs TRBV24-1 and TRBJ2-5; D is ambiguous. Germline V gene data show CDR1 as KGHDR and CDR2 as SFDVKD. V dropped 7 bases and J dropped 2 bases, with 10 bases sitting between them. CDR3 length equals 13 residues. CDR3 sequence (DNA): TGTGCCACCAGCAGTGGGAAACAAGAGACCCAGTACTTC. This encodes CATSSGKQETQYF.

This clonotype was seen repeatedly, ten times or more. The chain's CDR3 is CASSGQGYGTDTQYF. The CDR3 region has the DNA TGTGCCAGCAGTGGACAGGGGTACGGCACAGATACGCAGTATTTT. V and J are TRBV25-1 and TRBJ2-3; 8 nucleotides match TRBD1. CDR3 length equals 15 residues. The germline V gene encodes CDR1 MGHDK and CDR2 SYGVNS. Germline trimming cut 4 bases from V and 1 base from J; bases unmatched to any gene: 4.

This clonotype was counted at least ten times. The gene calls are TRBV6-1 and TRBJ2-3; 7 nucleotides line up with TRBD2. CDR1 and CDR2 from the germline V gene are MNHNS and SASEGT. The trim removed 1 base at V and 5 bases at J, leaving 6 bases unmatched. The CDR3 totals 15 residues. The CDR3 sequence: CASSEGAGVQDTQYF. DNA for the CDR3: TGTGCCAGCAGTGAAGGGGCGGGGGTCCAAGATACGCAGTATTTT.

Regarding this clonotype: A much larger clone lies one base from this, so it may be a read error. CDR3 sequence reads: CSAGESSEPQYF. DNA of the CDR3: TGCAGTGCTGGCGAATCCTCAGAGCCGCAGTATTTT. The rearrangement joins TRBV20-1 to TRBJ2-3, with unresolved D. The CDR3 is 12 amino acids. Trimming removed 5 bases from V and 10 bases from J, with 16 bases in between. The germline V gene has CDR1 DFQATT and CDR2 SNEGSKA (reference sequence).

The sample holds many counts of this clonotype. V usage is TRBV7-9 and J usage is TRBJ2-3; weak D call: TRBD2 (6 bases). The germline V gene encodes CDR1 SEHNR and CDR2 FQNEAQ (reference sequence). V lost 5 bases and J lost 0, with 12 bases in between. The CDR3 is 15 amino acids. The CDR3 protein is CASSRLVLSTDTQYF. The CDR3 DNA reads TGTGCCAGCAGCCGACTAGTACTAAGCACAGATACGCAGTATTTT.

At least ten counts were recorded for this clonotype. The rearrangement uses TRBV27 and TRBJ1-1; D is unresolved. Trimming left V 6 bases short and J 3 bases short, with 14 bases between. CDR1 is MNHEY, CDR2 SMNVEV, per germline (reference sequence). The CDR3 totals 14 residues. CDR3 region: CASRPRLDDTEAFF. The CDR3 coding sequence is TGTGCCAGCAGGCCGAGACTAGACGACACTGAAGCTTTCTTT.

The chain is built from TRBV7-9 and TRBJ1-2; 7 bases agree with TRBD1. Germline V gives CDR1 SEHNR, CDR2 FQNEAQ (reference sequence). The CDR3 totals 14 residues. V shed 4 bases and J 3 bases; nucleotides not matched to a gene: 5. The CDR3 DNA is TGTGCCAGCAGCTCCCCGCAGGGGGACTATGGCTACACCTTC. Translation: CASSSPQGDYGYTF.

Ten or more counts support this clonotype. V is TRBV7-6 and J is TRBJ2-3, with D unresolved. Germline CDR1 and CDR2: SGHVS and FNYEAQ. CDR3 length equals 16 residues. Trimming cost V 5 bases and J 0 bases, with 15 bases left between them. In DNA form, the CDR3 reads TGTGCCAGCAGCGTAATAAGGGTCTCTAGCACAGATACGCAGTATTTT. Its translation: CASSVIRVSSTDTQYF.

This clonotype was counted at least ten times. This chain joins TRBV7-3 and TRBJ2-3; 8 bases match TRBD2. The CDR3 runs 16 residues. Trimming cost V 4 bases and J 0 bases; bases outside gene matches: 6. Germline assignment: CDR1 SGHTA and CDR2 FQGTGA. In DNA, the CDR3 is TGTGCCAGCAGCTCAGGACTAGCTGCTAGCACAGATACGCAGTATTTT. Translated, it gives CASSSGLAASTDTQYF. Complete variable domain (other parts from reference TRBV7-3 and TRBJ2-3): GAGVSQTPSNKVTEKGKYVELRCDPISGHTALYWYRQSLGQGPEFLIYFQGTGAADDSGLPNDRFFAVRPEGSVSTLKIQRTERGDSAVYLCASSSGLAASTDTQYFGPGTRLTVL.

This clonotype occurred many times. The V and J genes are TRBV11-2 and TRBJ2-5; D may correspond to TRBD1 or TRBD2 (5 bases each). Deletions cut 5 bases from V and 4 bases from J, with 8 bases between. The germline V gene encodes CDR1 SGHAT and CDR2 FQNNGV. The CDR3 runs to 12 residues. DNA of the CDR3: TGTGCCAGCAGCCCGAGGGGAGAGACCCAGTACTTC. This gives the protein CASSPRGETQYF.

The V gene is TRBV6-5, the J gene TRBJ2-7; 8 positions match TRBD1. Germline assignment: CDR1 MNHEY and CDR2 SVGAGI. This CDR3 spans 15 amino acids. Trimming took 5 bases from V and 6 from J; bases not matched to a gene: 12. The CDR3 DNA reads TGTGCCAGCAGTCCCCTGACAGGGGCAAGGGCCGAGCAGTACTTC. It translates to CASSPLTGARAEQYF.

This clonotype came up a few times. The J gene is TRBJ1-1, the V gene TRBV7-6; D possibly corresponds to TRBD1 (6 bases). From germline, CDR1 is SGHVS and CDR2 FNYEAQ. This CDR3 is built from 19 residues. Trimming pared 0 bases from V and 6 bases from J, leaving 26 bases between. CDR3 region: CASSLAGKGQGATNPEAFF. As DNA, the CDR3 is TGTGCCAGCAGCTTAGCGGGTAAGGGACAAGGAGCGACCAACCCTGAAGCTTTCTTT.

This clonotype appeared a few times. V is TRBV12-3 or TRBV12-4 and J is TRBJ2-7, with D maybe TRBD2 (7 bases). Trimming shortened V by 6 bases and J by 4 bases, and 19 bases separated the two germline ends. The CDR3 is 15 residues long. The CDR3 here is CASRNPGGGTYEQYF. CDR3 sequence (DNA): TGTGCCAGCAGAAACCCTGGGGGGGGGACATACGAGCAGTACTTC.

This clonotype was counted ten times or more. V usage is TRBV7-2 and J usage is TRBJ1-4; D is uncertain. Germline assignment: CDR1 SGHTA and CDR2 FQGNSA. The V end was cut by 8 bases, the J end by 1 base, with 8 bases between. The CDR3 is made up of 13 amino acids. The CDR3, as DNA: TGTGCCAGCCGTGGCAGAACTAATGAAAAACTGTTTTTT. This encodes CASRGRTNEKLFF. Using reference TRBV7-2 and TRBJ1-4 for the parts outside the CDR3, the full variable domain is GAGVSQSPSNKVTEKGKDVELRCDPISGHTALYWYRQSLGQGLEFLIYFQGNSAPDKSGLPSDRFSAERTGGSVSTLTIQRTQQEDSAVYLCASRGRTNEKLFFGSGTQLSVL.

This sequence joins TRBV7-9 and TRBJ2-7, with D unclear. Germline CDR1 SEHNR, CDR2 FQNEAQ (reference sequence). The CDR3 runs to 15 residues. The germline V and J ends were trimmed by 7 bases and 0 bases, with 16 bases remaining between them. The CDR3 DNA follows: TGTGCCAGCACTAAAGCTGGTTCGGTCTCCTACGAGCAGTACTTC. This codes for CASTKAGSVSYEQYF.

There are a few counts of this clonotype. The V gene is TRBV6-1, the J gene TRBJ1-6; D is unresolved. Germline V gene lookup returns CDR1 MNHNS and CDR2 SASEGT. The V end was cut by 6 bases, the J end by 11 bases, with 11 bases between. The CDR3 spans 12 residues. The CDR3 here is CASREQRPPLHF. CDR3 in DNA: TGTGCCAGCAGGGAACAAAGGCCACCCCTCCACTTT.

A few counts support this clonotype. CDR3 region: CASSLSPLRASNQPQHF. In nucleotides, the CDR3 is TGCGCCAGCAGCTTGAGCCCCCTCCGGGCCAGCAATCAGCCCCAGCATTTT. The genes are TRBV5-1 and TRBJ1-5; D gene uncertain. Trimming shortened V by 1 base and J by 1 base, and 15 bases separated the two germline ends. CDR1 is SGHRS and CDR2 is YFSETQ in the germline V gene. This CDR3 comprises 17 residues. Full variable domain (outside the CDR3, taken from reference TRBV5-1 and TRBJ1-5): KAGVTQTPRYLIKTRGQQVTLSCSPISGHRSVSWYQQTPGQGLQFLFEYFSETQRNKGNFPGRFSGRQFSNSRSEMNVSTLELGDSALYLCASSLSPLRASNQPQHFGDGTRLSIL.

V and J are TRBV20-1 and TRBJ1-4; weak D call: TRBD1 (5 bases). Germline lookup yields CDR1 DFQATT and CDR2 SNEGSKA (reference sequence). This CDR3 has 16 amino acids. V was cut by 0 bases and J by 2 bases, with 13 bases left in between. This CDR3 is CSARDAAGGTNEKLFF. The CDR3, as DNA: TGCAGTGCTAGAGATGCCGCCGGGGGGACTAATGAAAAACTGTTTTTT.

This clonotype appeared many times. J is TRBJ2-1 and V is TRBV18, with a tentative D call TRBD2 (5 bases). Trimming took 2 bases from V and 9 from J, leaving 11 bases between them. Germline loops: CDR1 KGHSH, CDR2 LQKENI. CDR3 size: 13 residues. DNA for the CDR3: TGTGCCAGCTCACCAAGAGGGTACTCTGAGCAGTTCTTC. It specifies CASSPRGYSEQFF.